This record covers a single T cell receptor beta chain. Relative to the germline gene, one junction end is altered; a read error may explain this. This specimen belongs to a study of tumor-infiltrating lymphocytes in primary liver carcinoma. DNA and RNA were both co-extracted from about 19-30 mg of bulk tissue that had not been sorted. Tumor regions sampled: superior, inferior, left, right poles, and centre. Over 75% viable tumor cells were present in every tumor sample. CDR1 is LGHNA and CDR2 is YSLEER in the germline V gene. This CDR3 spans 14 amino acids. A constant-region primer primed TCR beta cDNA synthesis from 400 to 550 ng of total RNA. Slightly modified ARM-PCR, run as three nested multiplex PCR rounds, produced the TCR beta libraries. Rounds one and two of PCR, each of roughly 10 cycles, were primed with TRBV1-TRBV30 forward primers and a C-beta reverse primer. Each CDR3 protein gets one entry after TCRdb re-called the multiplex PCR reads with MiXCR. The data show about 50,000 distinct CDR3 sequences, with 70% to 80% seen just once and around 22% held by the top ten.

Sample: liver tumor tissue from sampling region 5. Regarding subset: tumor region T5, tumor centre. The chain recombines TRBV4-3 with TRBJ2-1, with TRBD1 matching over 10 bases. The clonotype comes from a man aged 35 to 55 with primary liver carcinoma and hepatitis B virus infection. CDR3 residues: CANSLDRGGNEQFF. CDR3 coding DNA: TGCGCCAACAGCCTGGACAGGGGGGGAAATGAGCAGTTCTTT.